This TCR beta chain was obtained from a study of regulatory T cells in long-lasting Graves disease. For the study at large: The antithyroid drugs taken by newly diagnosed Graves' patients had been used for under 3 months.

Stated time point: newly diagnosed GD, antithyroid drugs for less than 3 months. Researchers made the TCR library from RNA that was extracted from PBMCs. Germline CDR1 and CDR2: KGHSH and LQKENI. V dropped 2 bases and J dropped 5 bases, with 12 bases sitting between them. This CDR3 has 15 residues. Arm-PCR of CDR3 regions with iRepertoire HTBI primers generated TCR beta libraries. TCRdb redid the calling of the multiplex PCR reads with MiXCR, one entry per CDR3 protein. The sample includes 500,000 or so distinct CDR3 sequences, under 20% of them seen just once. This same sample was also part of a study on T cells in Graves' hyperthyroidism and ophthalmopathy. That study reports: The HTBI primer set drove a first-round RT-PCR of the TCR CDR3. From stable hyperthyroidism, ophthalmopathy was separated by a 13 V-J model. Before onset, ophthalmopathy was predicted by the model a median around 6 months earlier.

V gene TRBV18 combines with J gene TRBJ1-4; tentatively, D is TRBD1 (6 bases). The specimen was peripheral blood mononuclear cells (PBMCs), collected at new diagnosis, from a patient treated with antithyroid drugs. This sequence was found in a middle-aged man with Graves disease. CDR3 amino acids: CASSPTGGQNEKLFF. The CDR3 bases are TGTGCCAGCTCACCAACGGGGGGGCAGAATGAAAAACTGTTTTTT. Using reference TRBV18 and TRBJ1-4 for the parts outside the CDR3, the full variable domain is NAGVMQNPRHLVRRRGQEARLRCSPMKGHSHVYWYRQLPEEGLKFMVYLQKENIIDESGMPKERFSAEFPKEGPSILRIQQVVRGDSAAYFCASSPTGGQNEKLFFGSGTQLSVL.